This TCR beta chain derives from a study of shared clonotypes between healthy human individuals. As for the study in general: Researchers assigned three CD4 naive, three CD4 memory, two CD8 naive and one CD8 memory plate to each donor. Study results and caveats: Clonotype sharing among the donors was expected to vary with sequencing depth. Sampling used blood alone; tissue repertoires probably differ. Shared clonotypes: about 5% naive CD4, around 4% naive CD8, 2.3% memory CD4, about 0.41% memory CD8.

Concerning this clone: Its target is unknown.

This table comes from immunoSEQ multiplex PCR, and its TCRdb copy is limited to in-frame clones, with some not included. The sample carries about 1 million clones, more than 60% recorded once. What was sequenced was memory CD4+ T cells sorted from blood. Subset specified: CD45RA-negative fraction. The clonotype comes from a man younger than 35 in good health.

The CDR3 bases are TGTGCCAGCAGCCATGCGCCGGATGAAAAACTGTTTTTT. Residues: CASSHAPDEKLFF. The V call is TRBV6-6, the J call TRBJ1-4; the D is unclear. Trimming pared 6 bases from V and 6 bases from J, leaving 11 bases between. Looked up from germline, CDR1 is MNHNY and CDR2 is SVGAGI (reference sequence). The CDR3 spans 13 residues.